This T cell receptor (beta chain) was observed in a study of regulatory T cells in long-lasting Graves disease. Study-level results: TRBV28 was favored in persistent disease, as were TRBJ1-2 and TRBJ2-5.

Documented time point: newly diagnosed GD, antithyroid drugs for less than 3 months. Preparation of the TCR library used RNA extracted from PBMCs. The diagnosis of Graves' disease used American Thyroid Association guidelines. CDR1 is MNHEY and CDR2 is SMNVEV in the germline V gene (reference sequence). CDR3 size: 13 residues. Between the trimmed V and J ends, which lost 3 bases and 0 bases, there was a span of 4 bases. Arm-PCR with iRepertoire HTBI primers amplified the CDR3 regions for these TCR beta libraries. MiXCR was run by TCRdb on the multiplex PCR reads, yielding one entry per CDR3 protein. The sample includes a few hundred thousand distinct CDR3 sequences, 10% to 15% of them seen just once. This clonotype was found many times. What it binds is not known. The sample was also reused in another study, on T cells in Graves' hyperthyroidism and ophthalmopathy.

This receptor was obtained from a woman between 18 and 29 years old with Graves disease. V and J are TRBV27 and TRBJ2-3, with D hard to call. The sequencing here drew on peripheral blood mononuclear cells (PBMCs), taken at new diagnosis, from a patient treated with antithyroid drugs. The CDR3 DNA reads as TGTGCCAGCAGTTTTTTGAGCACAGATACGCAGTATTTT. Its translation: CASSFLSTDTQYF.